This TCR beta chain emerged from a study of T cells in Graves' hyperthyroidism and ophthalmopathy (dated by TCRdb to about 2019). Notes on the research overall: Peripheral blood samples were taken at the time of initial diagnosis, prior to any treatment. A discovery cohort of about 100 patients, fewer than 50 with Graves' ophthalmopathy and over 55 with stable Graves' hyperthyroidism, was used to find distinguishing TCR V-J signatures. Prospective prediction of ophthalmopathy was tested in an independent validation cohort of approximately 19 hyperthyroidism patients and 15 to 17 patients who later progressed to ophthalmopathy. For training and testing, the 110 or so patients in the discovery cohort were randomly divided in a 7:3 ratio. Thyroid tissue and blood T-cell repertoires from more than 5 Graves' hyperthyroidism patients were also compared in the study. Once sampling was done, hyperthyroidism patients were given methimazole at a starting dose of 30 mg daily, whereas ophthalmopathy patients were given high-dose intravenous methylprednisolone. The paper reports TCR Vbeta CDR3 sequencing of approximately 140 peripheral blood samples: approximately 41 ophthalmopathy, under 80 hyperthyroidism and some 17 progressor patients.

CDR1 and CDR2, per the germline V gene, are KGHDR and SFDVKD. The CDR3 sequence holds 14 residues, the cysteine and phenylalanine included. Only the CDR3 DNA stays, 42 bases, in frame from base 1. The full study reports these points: No statistical method was used to set the sample size in advance, and investigators knew the group allocation. A model built on a 13 V-J signature distinguished ophthalmopathy from stable hyperthyroidism, reaching 85% to 90% sensitivity and around 82% specificity in cross-validation and 80%/75% in testing. Most expanded thyroid clonotypes (frequency above 0.001) were also detected in blood, a finding suggesting that blood repertoires may reflect thyroid immune responses. In validation, the model predicted progression to ophthalmopathy a median of roughly six months before onset, with roughly 71% sensitivity and about 75% specificity.

The TCR beta CDR3 regions were amplified from the RNA transcripts. The TCR CDR3 was subjected to a first round of RT-PCR using the HTBI primer set and the Qiagen OneStep RT-PCR kit. Libraries were constructed in a second round of multiplex PCR, after which size selection and purification were carried out. Sequencing of the libraries was done on an Illumina HiSeq2000 using paired-end 100 bp reads. Per the source publication's procedure: Raw data were processed with SOAPnuke, discarding reads with adapters, uncalled bases, mean Phred below 15, or no exact constant-primer or identifier match. COPE v1.2.5 was used to merge high-quality paired reads, and clonotypes were defined as unique nucleotide sequences. MiTCR v1.1 was used to align the clonotypes against IMGT TRBV, TRBD and TRBJ reference segments. The analysis was restricted to V-J combinations with a frequency above 0.0001, which together covered about 99% of the repertoires. The TCS score was defined as F50 (clonal expansion) divided by E x V (chaos), with BLOSUM62-based TCRdist calculated between CDR3 peptides within each V-J. Welch's t-statistics and random forest reduced fewer than 600 V-J features to 13, which were used in a naive Bayes classifier (R e1071). Clones were called with MiXCR by TCRdb after fastp trimmed the public reads at Q25, and only in-frame beta chains were retained. One record per CDR3 amino acid sequence lists the most common genes and DNA. For this entry, the V and J calls and clone size follow TCRdb and not the study's own pipeline. This sample holds approximately 400,000 distinct CDR3 sequences; about 14% were observed only once. Jointly, the top ten make up about a fifth of the sample.

Hyperthyroidism patients were newly diagnosed, with disease duration under 2 months, and aged 18 to 65 years. Exclusion was applied to patients with uncontrolled infections, other autoimmune diseases, pregnancy or lactation. Diagnoses relied on clinical symptoms, serum thyroxine and TRAb, thyroid ultrasound and orbital computed tomography. For progressor patients, blood was drawn at the first diagnosis of hyperthyroidism, before any ophthalmopathy symptoms had appeared. PBMCs were separated from 8 to 10 ml of fresh peripheral blood using Ficoll-Paque density gradient centrifugation. Patients classed as progressors first received a Graves' hyperthyroidism diagnosis and then went on to develop ophthalmopathy during follow-up. Total RNA was extracted using Trizol reagent, and RNA quality was assessed on an Agilent 2100 Bioanalyzer. About this clonotype itself: Its antigen is currently not known. At one end, the junction sequence differs from germline, possibly due to a read error.

The sequence links TRBV24-1 to TRBJ1-2, with 9 central nucleotides matching TRBD1. The material sequenced was blood. The TCR originated in a young man with Graves' hyperthyroidism that later progressed to Graves' ophthalmopathy. The CDR3 protein is CATGDLQGAVGYTF. In nucleotide form, the sequence is TGTGCCACCGGTGACTTACAGGGGGCGGTTGGCTACACCTTC.